The present T cell receptor beta chain was sequenced within a study of T cell responses to AZD1222 COVID-19 vaccine. Across the study: The analysis combined second doses at about 4 or about 12 weeks.

A remark on this clone: Its antigen is as yet unknown.

General study results and limits: Repertoires were obtained solely post-peak T cell response. AZD1222 recipients seropositive at baseline numbered only six. Researchers report vaccine-associated CD4 TCRs spanning spike, with dominance at 160-218 and 743-854.

V shed 4 bases and J 2 bases; nucleotides not matched to a gene: 4. The length of the CDR3 is 17 residues. CDR1 is SNHLY, CDR2 FYNNEI, per germline. TCRdb's copy holds only in-frame clones and misses some; the assay was immunoSEQ multiplex PCR. The sample has about 110,000 clones, around 87% seen once; the top ten hold roughly 1.1%. The sequencing used peripheral blood, collected on day 0 of AZD1222 vaccination. The V call is TRBV2, the J call TRBJ2-1; 14 positions agree with TRBD2. This TCR derives from an adult in good health. This chain's CDR3 is CASSGETSGGAYNEQFF. CDR3 nucleotide sequence: TGTGCCAGCAGTGGGGAGACTAGCGGGGGGGCCTACAATGAGCAGTTCTTC.